What follows are 30 T cell receptor beta chains derived from one specimen sequenced in a study of blood T cell repertoires in COVID-19. Here immunoSEQ multiplex PCR was the method, and the copy in TCRdb shows in-frame clones only, minus some. Of 150,000 to 200,000 clones detected, about 80% appear once; the ten largest clones hold around 7%. The sample comprised peripheral blood. The source is a man aged 65-85 years with active or convalescent COVID-19.

The table lists this clone with a few counts. This chain uses TRBV10-2 with TRBJ1-2; 10 bases align to TRBD1. CDR3 length: 14 residues. In germline, CDR1 is WSHSY, CDR2 SAAADI. The J segment lost 7 bases and the V segment lost 5 bases, leaving 7 bases of the junction unmatched. CDR3 in DNA: TGCGCCAGCAGTTCCCAGGGACAGGGGCTTGGCTACACCTTC. It translates to CASSSQGQGLGYTF.

The rearrangement uses TRBV27 and TRBJ1-5; 8 bases match TRBD1. Germline CDR1 reads MNHEY; CDR2 reads SMNVEV (reference sequence). The CDR3 length is 18 residues. The J segment lost 4 bases and the V segment lost 2 bases, leaving 13 bases of the junction unmatched. DNA of the CDR3: TGTGCCAGCAGTTTAAGTACAGGGGGTGTCGGACGGAATCAGCCCCAGCATTTT. Amino acid sequence: CASSLSTGGVGRNQPQHF.

Only one count was recorded for this clone. V usage is TRBV5-4 and J usage is TRBJ2-5; weak D call: TRBD2 (6 bases). Germline lookup yields CDR1 SGHNT and CDR2 YYREEE (reference sequence). The CDR3 covers 16 residues. V was clipped by 4 bases and J by 2 bases, with 18 bases between them. Here the CDR3 DNA reads TGTGCCAGCAGCCTAGATCGGGGGTTAGGGCAAGAGACCCAGTACTTC. Its translation is CASSLDRGLGQETQYF.

CDR3 DNA sequence: TGTGCCAGCAGTGAAGCGCGTCGAGAAAAACTGTTTTTT. Translating it yields CASSEARREKLFF. This chain connects TRBV2 to TRBJ1-4; D unresolved. The CDR3 runs 13 residues. CDR1 and CDR2 from the germline V gene are SNHLY and FYNNEI. Between the trimmed V and J ends, which lost 0 bases and 8 bases, there was a span of 7 bases.

J is TRBJ1-2 and V is TRBV5-6, with D perhaps matching TRBD1 (6 bases). Germline-derived CDR1 and CDR2 are SGHDT and YYEEEE. Trimming stripped 3 bases from V and 4 bases from J, with 16 bases between. The CDR3 runs 15 residues. CDR3 protein: CASSSLLTGTYGYTF. In DNA form, the CDR3 reads TGTGCCAGCAGCTCACTATTGACAGGTACCTATGGCTACACCTTC.

The CDR3 nucleotides read TGTGCCTGGCCACACCGGGACAGCTATGGCTACACCTTC. This sequence encodes CAWPHRDSYGYTF. The chain recombines TRBV30 with TRBJ1-2; TRBD1 aligns across 7 bases. Germline CDR1 and CDR2: GTSNPN and SVGIG (reference sequence). CDR3 length: 13 residues. The junction had 7 bases not matched to a gene; V was cut back by 5 bases and J by 4 bases.

The V and J genes are TRBV6-6 and TRBJ2-3, with D possibly TRBD2 on 5 matching bases. The length of the CDR3 is 15 residues. Germline-derived CDR1 and CDR2 are MNHNY and SVGAGI (reference sequence). V was cut by 6 bases and J by 4 bases, with 17 bases left in between. Here the CDR3 DNA reads TGTGCCAGCAGGGAGGAGGCTTCGTCGGCAGATACGCAGTATTTT. Residues: CASREEASSADTQYF.

This chain connects TRBV2 to TRBJ2-1, with 10 bases matching TRBD1. Germline V gene data show CDR1 as SNHLY and CDR2 as FYNNEI. CDR3 length: 14 amino acids. V was pared by 6 bases and J by 7 bases, with 6 bases of the junction left unmatched. In nucleotides, the CDR3 is TGTGCCAGCAGCGCCGTGGGACAGGGGAATGAGCAGTTCTTC. As protein: CASSAVGQGNEQFF.

The rearrangement links TRBV19 to TRBJ2-2; TRBD1 matches 7 bases. From germline, CDR1 is LNHDA and CDR2 SQIVND (reference sequence). The trim removed 3 bases at V and 10 bases at J, leaving 8 bases unmatched. This CDR3 is built from 14 residues. The CDR3 reads CASSIGTAPVELFF. The CDR3 DNA reads as TGTGCCAGTAGTATTGGGACAGCTCCAGTGGAGCTGTTTTTT.

This chain uses TRBV19 with TRBJ1-2; the D is unclear. Germline V gene lookup returns CDR1 LNHDA and CDR2 SQIVND (reference sequence). The CDR3 sequence is 12 residues long. V dropped 6 bases and J dropped 2 bases, with 7 bases sitting between them. The CDR3, as DNA: TGTGCCAGTAGATCGCAGAACTATGGCTACACCTTC. It is translated as CASRSQNYGYTF.

Concerning this clone itself: Germline is not matched at one junction end, which may reflect a read error. The chain links TRBV6-1 to TRBJ2-2; 7 bases are shared with TRBD1. This CDR3 is built from 13 residues. Germline CDR1 MNHNS, CDR2 SASEGT. This CDR3 reads CASSEPGTAAYYF. The CDR3, as DNA: TGTGCCAGCAGTGAACCAGGGACAGCCGCCTATTATTTT.

The chain employs TRBV11-2 and TRBJ2-1, with TRBD2 matching 7 bases. Germline V gene lookup returns CDR1 SGHAT and CDR2 FQNNGV. J gave up 5 bases and V 5 bases, and 12 bases lay outside the gene matches. This CDR3 has 16 amino acids. Written as DNA, the CDR3 is TGTGCCAGCAGCCGGACTCCCGGGGGGAACAACAATGAGCAGTTCTTC. Translated, it gives CASSRTPGGNNNEQFF.

The rearrangement uses TRBV5-1 and TRBJ2-1; TRBD2 matches at 8 bases. Germline-derived CDR1 and CDR2 are SGHRS and YFSETQ. The trim removed 1 base at V and 4 bases at J, leaving 1 base unmatched. CDR3 length: 14 residues. CDR3 in amino acids: CASSLTSGYNEQFF. CDR3 nucleotides: TGCGCCAGCAGCTTGACTAGCGGATACAATGAGCAGTTCTTC.

The V call is TRBV6-2 or TRBV6-3, the J call TRBJ1-2, with 7 bases that match TRBD1. Losses at the gene ends were 5 bases for V and 8 bases for J; bases not matched to a gene: 8. Germline V gives CDR1 MNHEY, CDR2 SVGEGT. The CDR3 is 13 residues long. CDR3 amino acids: CASSPRGQMGYTF. In DNA form, the CDR3 reads TGTGCCAGCAGTCCCCGGGGACAGATGGGCTACACCTTC.

About this clone: One end of the junction does not line up with germline, which may come from a read error. This chain uses TRBV6-5 with TRBJ2-1; maybe TRBD1 (5 bases). CDR3 size: 11 residues. CDR1 is MNHEY and CDR2 is SVGAGI in the germline V gene. The CDR3 DNA reads TGTGCCAGCAGTTATCAGGGTCGGGTGATCTTC. This gives the protein CASSYQGRVIF.

This chain links TRBV10-3 with TRBJ1-6; D gene uncertain. Looked up from germline, CDR1 is ENHRY and CDR2 is SYGVKD. The V end lost 6 bases, the J end lost 8 bases, and 11 bases lay between the germline ends. The CDR3 loop spans 13 amino acids. The CDR3 DNA sequence: TGTGCCATCAGCAGGACGGGAGATTCACCCCTCCACTTT. This codes for CAISRTGDSPLHF.

J is TRBJ2-1 and V is TRBV29-1, with a possible D match to TRBD1 (5 bases). The germline V gene has CDR1 SQVTM and CDR2 ANQGSEA. Trimming took off 1 base at V and 13 bases at J, with 14 bases between the two ends. This CDR3 comprises 12 residues. The CDR3 loop is CSVEVTRDSQFF. The CDR3 nucleotides read TGCAGCGTTGAAGTCACGCGAGACAGTCAGTTCTTC.

The chain has TRBV27 and TRBJ1-5; 8 bases are shared with TRBD1. The CDR3 covers 17 residues. Germline V gene data show CDR1 as MNHEY and CDR2 as SMNVEV (reference sequence). The V segment lost 6 bases and the J segment 0 bases; nucleotides outside the gene matches: 10. Here the CDR3 reads CASSAGQGRDSNQPQHF. As DNA, the CDR3 is TGTGCCAGCAGCGCAGGACAGGGCCGTGATAGCAATCAGCCCCAGCATTTT.

The chain employs TRBV6-6 and TRBJ2-1, with D perhaps matching TRBD2 (6 bases). Trimming removed 6 bases from V and 12 bases from J, with 15 bases in between. The CDR3 is made up of 12 amino acids. CDR1 is MNHNY and CDR2 is SVGAGI in the germline V gene (reference sequence). CDR3 protein: CASSPRGTMQFF. CDR3 sequence (DNA): TGTGCCAGCAGCCCACGGGGGACCATGCAGTTCTTC.

The chain is built from TRBV5-1 and TRBJ1-6; D unclear. CDR1 is SGHRS and CDR2 is YFSETQ in the germline V gene. This CDR3 is built from 13 residues. The V end was cut by 5 bases, the J end by 9 bases, with 12 bases between. Here the CDR3 DNA reads TGCGCCAGCAGTCGGGTACCGAGTTCACCCCTCCACTTT. This codes for CASSRVPSSPLHF.

V gene TRBV5-6 combines with J gene TRBJ1-4, with TRBD1 matching over 8 bases. Germline CDR1 reads SGHDT; CDR2 reads YYEEEE. There are 15 residues in the CDR3. The junction had 10 bases not matched to a gene; V was cut back by 4 bases and J by 8 bases. The DNA of the CDR3 is TGTGCCAGCAGCGACCGGACAGGGACATGGGAAAAACTGTTTTTT. It specifies CASSDRTGTWEKLFF.

This chain joins TRBV20-1 and TRBJ2-1; 9 positions agree with TRBD2. The J segment lost 9 bases and the V segment lost 3 bases, leaving 9 bases of the junction unmatched. Germline V gene data show CDR1 as DFQATT and CDR2 as SNEGSKA (reference sequence). The CDR3 runs 14 residues. CDR3 residues: CSASMASGTSEQFF. CDR3 DNA sequence: TGCAGTGCTAGTATGGCTAGCGGGACTTCTGAGCAGTTCTTC.

The chain recombines TRBV6-6 with TRBJ2-5; 12 bases align to TRBD2. J lost 4 bases, V lost 5 bases, and 8 bases had no gene match. CDR3 length equals 16 residues. CDR1 MNHNY and CDR2 SVGAGI come from the germline V gene (reference sequence). For the CDR3, the DNA is TGTGCCAGCAGTCAACCTAGCGGGGGGGCGGGAGAGACCCAGTACTTC. It yields the protein CASSQPSGGAGETQYF.

In its sample, this clone was seen once. The chain links TRBV3-1 (or the pseudogene TRBV3-2) to TRBJ1-6; 7 bases are a match to TRBD1. The CDR3 is made up of 16 amino acids. V lost 4 bases and J lost 10; bases outside the gene matches: 13. Germline assignment: CDR1 LGHDT and CDR2 YNNKEL (reference sequence). The CDR3 sequence: CASSRNRGGRESPLHF. For the CDR3, the DNA is TGTGCCAGCAGCCGAAACAGGGGAGGCAGGGAGTCACCCCTCCACTTT.

The chain joins TRBV29-1 to TRBJ2-1; the match to TRBD2 covers 12 bases. The CDR3 covers 17 residues. The V gene's germline CDR1 is SQVTM and CDR2 ANQGSEA. The V segment lost 4 bases and the J segment 2 bases; nucleotides outside the gene matches: 9. The CDR3 protein is CSVVRASGRATYNEQFF. The CDR3 DNA follows: TGCAGCGTTGTTAGGGCTAGCGGGAGGGCCACCTACAATGAGCAGTTCTTC.

The rearrangement uses TRBV5-1 and TRBJ2-5; 8 bases are shared with TRBD1. V was clipped by 4 bases and J by 3 bases; unmatched bases: 5. The germline CDR1 and CDR2 sequences are SGHRS and YFSETQ. The CDR3 runs 14 residues. The DNA of the CDR3 is TGCGCCAGCAGCAGCAGGGGGCATGAAGAGACCCAGTACTTC. Protein: CASSSRGHEETQYF. The variable domain in full, completed from reference TRBV5-1 and TRBJ2-5, reads KAGVTQTPRYLIKTRGQQVTLSCSPISGHRSVSWYQQTPGQGLQFLFEYFSETQRNKGNFPGRFSGRQFSNSRSEMNVSTLELGDSALYLCASSSRGHEETQYFGPGTRLLVL.

The gene calls are TRBV5-4 and TRBJ2-7, with 13 bases that match TRBD2. This CDR3 spans 16 amino acids. Germline assignment: CDR1 SGHNT and CDR2 YYREEE (reference sequence). Trimming removed 3 bases from V and 4 bases from J; junction bases left unmatched: 7. The CDR3 DNA follows: TGTGCCAGCAGCTCTAGCGGACTAGCGGGAGCGTACGAGCAGTACTTC. It encodes CASSSSGLAGAYEQYF.

This clone was counted a few times. The J gene is TRBJ2-2, the V gene TRBV19, with no clear D. The germline V gene has CDR1 LNHDA and CDR2 SQIVND (reference sequence). The CDR3 length is 13 residues. V lost 5 bases, J lost 2 bases, and 6 bases lay in between. The CDR3 loop reads CASSPSNTGELFF. CDR3 in DNA: TGTGCCAGTAGTCCCAGTAACACCGGGGAGCTGTTTTTT. Looking up the rest from reference TRBV19 and TRBJ2-2 gives the full variable domain: DGGITQSPKYLFRKEGQNVTLSCEQNLNHDAMYWYRQDPGQGLRLIYYSQIVNDFQKGDIAEGYSVSREKKESFPLTVTSAQKNPTAFYLCASSPSNTGELFFGEGSRLTVL.

V gene TRBV4-1 combines with J gene TRBJ1-5, with 11 bases identical to TRBD1. Trimming at V came to 4 bases and at J to 7 bases, leaving 6 bases not matched to a gene. Germline CDR1 reads MGHRA; CDR2 reads YSYEKL. The CDR3 loop spans 15 amino acids. CDR3 DNA sequence: TGCGCCAGCAGCCTCGGGACAGGGGGGTCCCAGCCCCAGCATTTT. It encodes CASSLGTGGSQPQHF.

This chain links TRBV10-3 with TRBJ1-2; D is possibly TRBD1 (6 bases). Looked up from germline, CDR1 is ENHRY and CDR2 is SYGVKD. V lost 9 bases to trimming and J lost 6 bases, with 23 bases between them. This CDR3 has 15 amino acids. CDR3 sequence reads: CAISDRPDKGDGYTF. CDR3 nucleotide sequence: TGTGCCATATCGGACAGACCGGATAAAGGAGATGGCTACACCTTC.